Below, one TCR beta chain is given with its context. Its specificity is not known. At one of its ends the junction is not consistent with the germline gene, which may arise from a read error. This sample stems from a study of long-term antiretroviral therapy in people with HIV. Study as a whole: It was about a decade after the earliest samples that the 2015 immediate-ART recommendation appeared. Study results and limitations: Dominance of pre-ART expanded clones persisted, fluctuating and often declining after ART. Repertoires with HIV possessed tighter CDR3 length spans than those of controls. Following ART, diversity rose but still fell short of transplant donor controls.

immunoSEQ v3.0 was run at survey level. Using immunoSEQ multiplex PCR, the repertoire was profiled, and TCRdb retains in-frame clones only, with some absent. The table has approximately 35,000 clones, approximately 95% seen once. Germline CDR1 is SSHAT and CDR2 is FNYEAQ (reference sequence). There are 13 residues in the CDR3. V and J are TRBV7-7 and TRBJ2-1; D unclear. The source material was unsorted PBMCs, sampled about 5.1 years after starting antiretroviral therapy. The source of this sequence is a woman aged 45-60 years with HIV. The CDR3 loop reads CASSLEPHNEQFF. DNA of the CDR3: TGTGCTAGCAGCTTAGAACCCCACAATGAGCAGTTCTTC.